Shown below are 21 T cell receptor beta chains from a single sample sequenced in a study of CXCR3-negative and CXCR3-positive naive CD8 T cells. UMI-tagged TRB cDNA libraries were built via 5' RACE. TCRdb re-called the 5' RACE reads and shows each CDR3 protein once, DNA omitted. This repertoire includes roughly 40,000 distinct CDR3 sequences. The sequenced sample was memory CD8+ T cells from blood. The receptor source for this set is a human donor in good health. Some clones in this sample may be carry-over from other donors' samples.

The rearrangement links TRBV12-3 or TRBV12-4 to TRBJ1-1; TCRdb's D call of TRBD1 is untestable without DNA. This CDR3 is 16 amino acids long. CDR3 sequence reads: CASSPLGHIRNTEAFF.

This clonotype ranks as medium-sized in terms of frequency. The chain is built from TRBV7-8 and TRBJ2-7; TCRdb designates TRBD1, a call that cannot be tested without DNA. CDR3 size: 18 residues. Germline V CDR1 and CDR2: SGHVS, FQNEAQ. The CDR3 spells CASRRGLLRARDSYEQYF.

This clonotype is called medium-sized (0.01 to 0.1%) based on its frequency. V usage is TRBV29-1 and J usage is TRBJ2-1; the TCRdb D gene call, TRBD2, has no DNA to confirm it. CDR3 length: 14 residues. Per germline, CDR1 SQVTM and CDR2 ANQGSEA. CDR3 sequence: CSAEGTSGANEQFF.

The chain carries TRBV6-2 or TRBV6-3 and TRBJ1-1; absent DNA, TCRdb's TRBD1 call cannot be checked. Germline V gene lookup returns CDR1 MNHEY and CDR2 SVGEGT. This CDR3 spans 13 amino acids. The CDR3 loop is CASSSGAGTEAFF.

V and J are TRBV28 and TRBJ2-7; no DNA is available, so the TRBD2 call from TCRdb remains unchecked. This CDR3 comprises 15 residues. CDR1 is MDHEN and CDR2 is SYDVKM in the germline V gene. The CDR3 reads CASLSWDEAGDPPYF. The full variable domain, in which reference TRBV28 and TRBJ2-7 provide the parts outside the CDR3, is DVKVTQSSRYLVKRTGEKVFLECVQDMDHENMFWYRQDPGLGLRLIYFSYDVKMKEKGDIPEGYSVSREKKERFSLILESASTNQTSMYLCASLSWDEAGDPPYFGPGTRLTVT.

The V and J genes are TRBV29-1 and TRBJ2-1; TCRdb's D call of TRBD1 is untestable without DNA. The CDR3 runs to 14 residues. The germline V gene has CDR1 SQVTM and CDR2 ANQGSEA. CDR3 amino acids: CSVPGQGVWDEQFF.

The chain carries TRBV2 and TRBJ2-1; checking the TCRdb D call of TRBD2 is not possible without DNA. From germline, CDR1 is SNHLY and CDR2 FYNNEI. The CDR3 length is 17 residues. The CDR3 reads CASSEGGRKSSYNEQFF.

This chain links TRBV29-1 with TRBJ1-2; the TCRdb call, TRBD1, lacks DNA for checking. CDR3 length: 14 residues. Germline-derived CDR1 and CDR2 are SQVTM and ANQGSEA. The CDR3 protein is CSVAQSGPSYGYTF. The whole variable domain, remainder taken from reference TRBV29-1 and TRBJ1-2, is SAVISQKPSRDICQRGTSLTIQCQVDSQVTMMFWYRQQPGQSLTLIATANQGSEATYESGFVIDKFPISRPNLTFSTLTVSNMSPEDSSIYLCSVAQSGPSYGYTFGSGTRLTVV.

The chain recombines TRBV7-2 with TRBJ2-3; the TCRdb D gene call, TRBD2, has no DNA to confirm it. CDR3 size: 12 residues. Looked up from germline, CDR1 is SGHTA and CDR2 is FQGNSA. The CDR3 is CASSEGGDTQYF.

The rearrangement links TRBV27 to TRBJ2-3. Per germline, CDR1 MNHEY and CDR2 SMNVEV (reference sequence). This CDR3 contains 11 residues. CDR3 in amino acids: CASSFDDTQYF.

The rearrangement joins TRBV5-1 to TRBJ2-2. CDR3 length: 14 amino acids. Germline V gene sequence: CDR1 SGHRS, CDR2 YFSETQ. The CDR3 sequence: CASSLGQNTGELFF.

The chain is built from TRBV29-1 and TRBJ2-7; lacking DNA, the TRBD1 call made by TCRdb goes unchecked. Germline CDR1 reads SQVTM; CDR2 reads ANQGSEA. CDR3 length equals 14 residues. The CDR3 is CSVEDPGTTYEQYF.

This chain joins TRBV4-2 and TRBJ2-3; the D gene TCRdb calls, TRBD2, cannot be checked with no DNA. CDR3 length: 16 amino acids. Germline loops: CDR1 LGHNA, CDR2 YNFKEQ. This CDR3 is CASSQEGGISSDTQYF.

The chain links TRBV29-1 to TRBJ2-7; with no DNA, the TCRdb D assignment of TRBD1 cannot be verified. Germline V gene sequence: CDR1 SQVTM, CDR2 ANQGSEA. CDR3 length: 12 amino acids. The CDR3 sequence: CSVEGQGGEQYF.

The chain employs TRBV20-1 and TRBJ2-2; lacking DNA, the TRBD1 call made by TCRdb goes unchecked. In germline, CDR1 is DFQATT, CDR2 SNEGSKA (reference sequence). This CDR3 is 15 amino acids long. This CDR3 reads CSANDFRGNTGELFF.

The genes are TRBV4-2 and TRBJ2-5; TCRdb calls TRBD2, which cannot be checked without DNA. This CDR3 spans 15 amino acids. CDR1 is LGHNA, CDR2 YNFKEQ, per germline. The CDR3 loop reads CASSQASGDQETQYF.

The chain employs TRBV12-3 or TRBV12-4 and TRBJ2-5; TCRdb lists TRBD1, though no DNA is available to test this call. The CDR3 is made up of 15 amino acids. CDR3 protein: CASSWGAENQETQYF.

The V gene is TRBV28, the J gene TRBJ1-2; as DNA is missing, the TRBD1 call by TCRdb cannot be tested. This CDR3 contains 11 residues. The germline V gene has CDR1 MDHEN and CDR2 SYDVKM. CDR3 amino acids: CASGGDYGYTF.

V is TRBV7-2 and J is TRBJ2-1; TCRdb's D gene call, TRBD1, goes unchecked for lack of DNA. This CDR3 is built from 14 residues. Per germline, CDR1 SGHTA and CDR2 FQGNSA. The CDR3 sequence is CASRTGGFGTEQFF.

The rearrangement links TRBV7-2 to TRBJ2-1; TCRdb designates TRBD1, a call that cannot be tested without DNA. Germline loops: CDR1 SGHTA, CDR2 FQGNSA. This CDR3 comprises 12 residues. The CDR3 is CASGPGNNEQFF.

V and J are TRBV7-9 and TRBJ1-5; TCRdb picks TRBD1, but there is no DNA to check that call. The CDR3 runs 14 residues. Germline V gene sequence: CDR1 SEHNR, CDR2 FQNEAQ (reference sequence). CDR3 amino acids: CASSSGASNQPQHF.